One and the same sample provided the 18 T cell receptor beta chains below, sequenced in a study of T-cell reconstitution after alpha-beta-depleted transplantation in children. The TCRbeta library incorporated unique molecular identifiers. TCRdb itself ran the PCR reads through MiXCR, one entry per CDR3 protein. The sample has 480,000 or so distinct CDR3 sequences; over 9.5% are singletons. This material consisted of PBMCs, taken before TCRalphabeta/CD19-depleted stem cell transplant. The receptors originated from a child aged 2 to 9 with inherited bone marrow failure, due to receive a stem cell transplant.

This clonotype has a count of ten or more. The rearrangement links TRBV10-3 to TRBJ2-7; 11 bases line up with TRBD2. This CDR3 has 14 residues. The V segment lost 4 bases and the J segment 7 bases; nucleotides outside the gene matches: 6. Per germline, CDR1 ENHRY and CDR2 SYGVKD. This CDR3 is CAISALAGVGEQYF. The CDR3 DNA reads as TGTGCCATCAGTGCACTAGCGGGAGTAGGGGAGCAGTACTTC.

This clonotype has a count of ten or more. The chain uses TRBV29-1 and TRBJ2-3, with TRBD2 identical over 12 bases. This CDR3 contains 15 residues. Germline CDR1 and CDR2: SQVTM and ANQGSEA. The V segment lost 5 bases and the J segment 2 bases; nucleotides outside the gene matches: 5. The CDR3 sequence is CSVKGLAGLTDTQYF. CDR3 sequence (DNA): TGCAGCGTTAAGGGACTAGCGGGCCTCACAGATACGCAGTATTTT.

This clonotype was detected ten times or more. The chain links TRBV29-1 to TRBJ2-2, with 7 bases that match TRBD1. Looked up from germline, CDR1 is SQVTM and CDR2 is ANQGSEA. This CDR3 is built from 14 residues. V lost 4 bases to trimming and J lost 6 bases; unmatched junction nucleotides: 8. CDR3 sequence (DNA): TGCAGCGTTGGAGGGGGCTGGGGGTCCGGGGAGCTGTTTTTT. It is translated as CSVGGGWGSGELFF.

Only a few counts were recorded for this clonotype. The chain links TRBV23-1 to TRBJ1-1, with a possible D match to TRBD1 (5 bases). TRBV23-1 is given ORF status, its function remaining uncertain. V was clipped by 4 bases and J by 4 bases, with 10 bases between them. The CDR3 is made up of 13 amino acids. The CDR3 spells CASSRGGGTEAFF. Here the CDR3 DNA reads TGCGCCAGCAGTCGGGGGGGAGGCACTGAAGCTTTCTTT.

This clonotype showed up many times. In DNA form, the CDR3 reads TGTGCCAGCAGCCCGGGACTTTATAGCAATCAGCCCCAGCATTTT. Translating gives CASSPGLYSNQPQHF. The chain combines TRBV12-3 or TRBV12-4 with TRBJ1-5; tentative D call: TRBD1 (5 bases). This CDR3 is 15 amino acids long. Trimming removed 6 bases at V and 0 bases at J, with 12 bases between.

The table lists this clonotype with a count of one. A much larger clonotype is one base distant, so this may be a read error. The chain is built from TRBV6-5 and TRBJ2-7; the D gene is possibly TRBD1 (5 bases). CDR3 length equals 15 residues. Germline CDR1 reads MNHEY; CDR2 reads SVGAGI. The CDR3 sequence is CASSYSHQGTYEPYF. CDR3 sequence (DNA): TGTGCCAGCAGTTATTCCCACCAGGGTACCTACGAGCCGTACTTC.

This clonotype was seen at least ten times. The V and J genes are TRBV5-1 and TRBJ2-3, with D maybe TRBD2 (5 bases). V was shortened by 2 bases and J by 4 bases, with 11 bases between the two germline ends. The length of the CDR3 is 14 residues. Germline V lookup: CDR1 SGHRS, CDR2 YFSETQ. The CDR3 is CASSFLGAADTQYF. The CDR3 nucleotides read TGCGCCAGCAGCTTCCTGGGAGCCGCAGATACGCAGTATTTT.

The table lists this clonotype with many counts. The chain has TRBV27 and TRBJ1-4; the D gene is possibly TRBD1 (5 bases). The V gene's germline CDR1 is MNHEY and CDR2 SMNVEV (reference sequence). V was pared by 4 bases and J by 6 bases, with 15 bases between. This CDR3 has 15 amino acids. The CDR3 spells CASSSVRQQDEKLFF. CDR3 DNA: TGTGCCAGCAGTTCTGTGAGACAACAGGATGAAAAACTGTTTTTT.

With regard to this clonotype: At one end, the junction sequence differs from germline, possibly due to a read error. The rearrangement uses TRBV4-3 and TRBJ2-7; 10 nucleotides match TRBD2. The CDR3 spans 17 residues. Germline assignment: CDR1 LGHNA and CDR2 YSLEER. The CDR3: CARSQDLLAGISYEQYF. The CDR3, as DNA: TGCGCCAGAAGCCAAGACCTACTAGCGGGAATATCCTACGAGCAGTACTTC.

This clonotype showed up many times. V usage is TRBV4-3 and J usage is TRBJ2-1; no firm D call. V was cut by 0 bases and J by 6 bases, with 6 bases left in between. Germline V gives CDR1 LGHNA, CDR2 YSLEER. This CDR3 is built from 13 residues. CDR3 nucleotides: TGCGCCAGCAGCCAAGATACTACCAATGAGCAGTTCTTC. It yields the protein CASSQDTTNEQFF.

This clonotype was seen many times. The chain is built from TRBV12-3 or TRBV12-4 and TRBJ2-3; TRBD2 aligns across 12 bases. This CDR3 has 18 residues. V trimming: 5 bases; J trimming: 4 bases; junction bases outside the gene matches: 13. The chain's CDR3 is CASSLTQGLAGYADTQYF. CDR3 DNA: TGTGCCAGCAGTCTCACTCAAGGACTAGCGGGATACGCAGATACGCAGTATTTT.

This clonotype has at least ten counts. The chain is built from TRBV10-3 and TRBJ1-1, with 8 bases fitting TRBD1. The CDR3 is 13 amino acids. Germline V gives CDR1 ENHRY, CDR2 SYGVKD. V was clipped by 7 bases and J by 1 base; unmatched bases: 2. The CDR3 DNA reads TGTGCCATCAAGGACAGGGCGAACACTGAAGCTTTCTTT. Amino acid sequence: CAIKDRANTEAFF.

The J gene is TRBJ2-1, the V gene TRBV6-5, with a tentative D call TRBD1 (6 bases). The germline CDR1 and CDR2 sequences are MNHEY and SVGAGI. There are 15 residues in the CDR3. V was trimmed by 1 base and J by 4 bases, leaving 11 bases between them. The chain's CDR3 is CASSYLGTYYNEQFF. CDR3 DNA: TGTGCCAGCAGTTACTTGGGGACATATTACAATGAGCAGTTCTTC.

In the case of this clonotype: A read error may explain this, as a much larger clone is one base away. The rearrangement uses TRBV5-1 and TRBJ2-5; D gene unclear. The CDR3 length is 15 residues. Germline V gene sequence: CDR1 SGHRS, CDR2 YFSETQ. V was clipped by 5 bases and J by 5 bases, with 19 bases between them. The CDR3 DNA reads as TGCGCCAGCAGTTCCGGGCCCATGGGGTGGGAGACCCAGTACTTC. It is translated as CASSSGPMGWETQYF.

DNA for the CDR3: TGTGCCAGCAGCTTGGGTTCCCTCATGGCCAGTGAGCAGTTCTTC. Protein: CASSLGSLMASEQFF. The V gene is TRBV11-2, the J gene TRBJ2-1; unclear D gene. This CDR3 is 15 amino acids long. Trimming shortened V by 3 bases and J by 9 bases, and 18 bases separated the two germline ends. Germline V CDR1 and CDR2: SGHAT, FQNNGV.

This clonotype was seen repeatedly, ten times or more. V usage is TRBV28 and J usage is TRBJ2-7; 9 bases match TRBD1. The germline V gene encodes CDR1 MDHEN and CDR2 SYDVKM. The CDR3 has 15 amino acids. V lost 5 bases and J lost 4; bases outside the gene matches: 9. CDR3 DNA sequence: TGTGCCAGCAGTCCAACAGGGGGCCCTGGTTACGAGCAGTACTTC. It specifies CASSPTGGPGYEQYF.

This clonotype was counted many times. CDR3 coding DNA: TGCAGCGTTAGTCAGGTCACAGATACGCAGTATTTT. This gives the protein CSVSQVTDTQYF. V and J are TRBV29-1 and TRBJ2-3; D call uncertain. In germline, CDR1 is SQVTM, CDR2 ANQGSEA. The V end was cut by 5 bases, the J end by 2 bases, with 8 bases between. The length of the CDR3 is 12 residues.

This clonotype has ten or more counts. This sequence joins TRBV10-3 and TRBJ2-3; 8 nucleotides agree with TRBD1. CDR1 ENHRY and CDR2 SYGVKD come from the germline V gene. After removal of 2 bases from V and 5 bases from J, the junction contained 6 bases not matched to a gene. This CDR3 is built from 15 residues. The CDR3: CAISEARGRRDTQYF. The CDR3, as DNA: TGTGCCATCAGTGAGGCCAGGGGGCGAAGAGATACGCAGTATTTT.